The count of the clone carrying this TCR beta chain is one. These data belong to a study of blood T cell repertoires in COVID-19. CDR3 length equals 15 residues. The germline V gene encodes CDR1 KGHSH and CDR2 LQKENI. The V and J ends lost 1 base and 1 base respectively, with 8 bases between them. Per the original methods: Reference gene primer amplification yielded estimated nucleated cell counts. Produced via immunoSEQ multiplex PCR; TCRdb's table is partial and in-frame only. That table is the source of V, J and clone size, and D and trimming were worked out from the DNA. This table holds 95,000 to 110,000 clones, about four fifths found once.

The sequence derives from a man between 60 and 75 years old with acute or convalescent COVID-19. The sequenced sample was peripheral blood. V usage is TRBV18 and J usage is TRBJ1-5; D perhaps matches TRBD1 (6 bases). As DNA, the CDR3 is TGTGCCAGCTCACCACAAGGACAGAGCAATCAGCCCCAGCATTTT. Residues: CASSPQGQSNQPQHF. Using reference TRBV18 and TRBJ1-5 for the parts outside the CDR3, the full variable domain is NAGVMQNPRHLVRRRGQEARLRCSPMKGHSHVYWYRQLPEEGLKFMVYLQKENIIDESGMPKERFSAEFPKEGPSILRIQQVVRGDSAAYFCASSPQGQSNQPQHFGDGTRLSIL.